Shown below are 2 T cell receptor beta chains from a single sample sequenced in a study of cytomegalovirus exposure and HLA in healthy donors. Data came from immunoSEQ multiplex PCR; TCRdb stores just in-frame clones and leaves some out. The table records hundreds of thousands of clones, about 88% of them present only once. The sequencing sample was made of PBMCs. The source is a man between 18 and 29 years old in good health and CMV-seropositive.

This sequence joins TRBV11-1 and TRBJ2-1, with a weak D call TRBD1 (5 bases). Germline lookup yields CDR1 SGHAT and CDR2 FQDESV (reference sequence). V was trimmed by 4 bases and J by 9 bases, leaving 7 bases between them. The CDR3 length is 11 residues. Written as DNA, the CDR3 is TGTGCCAGCAGCTCCGACAGTGAGCAGTTCTTC. Translated: CASSSDSEQFF.

The chain employs TRBV4-1 and TRBJ2-1; 7 nucleotides align to TRBD1. Germline V gene lookup returns CDR1 MGHRA and CDR2 YSYEKL. V lost 0 bases and J lost 10; bases outside the gene matches: 12. The CDR3 totals 16 residues. The CDR3 loop reads CASSQEGRTGNEEQFF. CDR3 coding DNA: TGCGCCAGCAGCCAAGAGGGCAGGACAGGTAATGAGGAGCAGTTCTTC.